This T cell receptor beta chain came from a study of OX40 agonist ivuxolimab in advanced cancers. Study details: An anti-OX40 (CD134) antibody with agonistic activity, ivuxolimab, was administered to patients.

No patient had autoimmune disease or received systemic immunosuppression. Clones were read by immunoSEQ multiplex PCR, and TCRdb kept only the in-frame ones, dropping some. The table includes under 30,000 clones, 90% detected once. Trimming pared 3 bases from V and 4 bases from J, leaving 3 bases between. Germline loops: CDR1 SEHNR, CDR2 FQNEAQ (reference sequence). The CDR3 loop spans 12 amino acids. V gene TRBV7-9 combines with J gene TRBJ1-4; D uncertain. Sample: CD4+ or CD8+ T cells sorted from blood, taken in a trial of the OX40 agonist ivuxolimab. The receptor's source is an adult with an advanced solid tumor such as melanoma, head and neck, liver or kidney cancer. Here the CDR3 DNA reads TGTGCCAGCAGCTTCTATAATGAAAAACTGTTTTTT. This encodes CASSFYNEKLFF.